The rows below give T cell receptor beta chains drawn from one sample of a study of somatic mutations in cytotoxic T cells in rheumatoid arthritis. The method was immunoSEQ multiplex PCR; TCRdb's version includes in-frame clones alone and lacks a portion of them. The sample contains about 25,000 clones, about 80% of which appear only once. Sequencing input: CD8+ T cells sorted from blood. The receptors come from a man aged 45 to 65 in good health. CDR3s include the opening cysteine and the closing phenylalanine or tryptophan. A D gene is named only where the DNA matches it firmly. Only part of the rows carry a size: once, few, many, or a class if the clone is expanded.

V gene: TRBV5-4; D gene: -; clone size: -; J gene: TRBJ2-2; CDR3 DNA: TGTGCCAGCAGTGTACAGGGTGGGAAAATAGGGGAGCTGTTTTTT; CDR3 protein: CASSVQGGKIGELFF
V gene: TRBV27; D gene: -; clone size: -; J gene: TRBJ1-5; CDR3 DNA: TGTGCCAGCAGTTTTGGTGGACAGAGAAATCAGCCCCAGCATTTT; CDR3 protein: CASSFGGQRNQPQHF
V gene: TRBV4-1; D gene: -; clone size: -; J gene: TRBJ1-5; CDR3 DNA: TGCGCCAGCAGCCAAGCAGGCCAGACAAATCAGCCCCAGCATTTT; CDR3 protein: CASSQAGQTNQPQHF
V gene: TRBV10-2; D gene: -; clone size: once; J gene: TRBJ1-5; CDR3 DNA: TGCGCCAGCAGTGGGGGGTTAGGCAGTCAGCCCCAGCATTTT; CDR3 protein: CASSGGLGSQPQHF
V gene: TRBV6-1; D gene: -; clone size: -; J gene: TRBJ1-2; CDR3 DNA: TGTGCCAGCAGTGAAGCTTGGATAGCAGGGTACCTGAGCCACGGCTACACCTTC; CDR3 protein: CASSEAWIAGYLSHGYTF
V gene: TRBV6-1; D gene: TRBD2; clone size: -; J gene: TRBJ2-3; CDR3 DNA: TGTGCCAGCAGTGTCCTAGCGGGAGAGACAGATACGCAGTATTTT; CDR3 protein: CASSVLAGETDTQYF
V gene: TRBV7-6; D gene: -; clone size: -; J gene: TRBJ2-1; CDR3 DNA: TGTGCCAGCAGCTTCGGGAGATACAATGAGCAGTTCTTC; CDR3 protein: CASSFGRYNEQFF
V gene: TRBV7-9; D gene: -; clone size: -; J gene: TRBJ2-1; CDR3 DNA: TGTGCCAGCAGCTTAAAAATTGGAGTATACAATGAGCAGTTCTTC; CDR3 protein: CASSLKIGVYNEQFF
V gene: TRBV10-3; D gene: TRBD2; clone size: -; J gene: TRBJ2-5; CDR3 DNA: TGTGCCATCAAGGATCCCGGGGGGGAAGAGACCCAGTACTTC; CDR3 protein: CAIKDPGGEETQYF
V gene: TRBV30; D gene: -; clone size: -; J gene: TRBJ2-7; CDR3 DNA: TGTGCCTGGAGTGTGCAGGGGTACTACGAGCAGTACTTC; CDR3 protein: CAWSVQGYYEQYF
V gene: TRBV6-1; D gene: TRBD2; clone size: -; J gene: TRBJ2-5; CDR3 DNA: TGTGCCAGCAATACTAGCGGGAGAGAGACCCAGTACTTC; CDR3 protein: CASNTSGRETQYF
V gene: TRBV4-1; D gene: -; clone size: -; J gene: TRBJ2-7; CDR3 DNA: TGCGCCAGCAGCCTTAAGACGGCGTCCTACGAGCAGTACTTC; CDR3 protein: CASSLKTASYEQYF
V gene: TRBV19; D gene: TRBD1; clone size: -; J gene: TRBJ1-1; CDR3 DNA: TGTGCCCTTGGACAGGGGGCAGAAGCTTTCTTT; CDR3 protein: CALGQGAEAFF
V gene: TRBV11-1; D gene: TRBD2; clone size: -; J gene: TRBJ2-7; CDR3 DNA: TGTGCCAGCAGCTTAACGACTAGCGGCTCCTACGAGCAGTACTTC; CDR3 protein: CASSLTTSGSYEQYF
V gene: TRBV11-3; D gene: TRBD2; clone size: -; J gene: TRBJ2-1; CDR3 DNA: TGTGCCAGCAGCCAGGGACTAGCGGGTTTCTCCTACAATGAGCAGTTCTTC; CDR3 protein: CASSQGLAGFSYNEQFF
V gene: TRBV6-5; D gene: -; clone size: -; J gene: TRBJ1-3; CDR3 DNA: TGTGCCAGCGAACCAGGGGAGGGAAACACCATATATTTT; CDR3 protein: CASEPGEGNTIYF
V gene: TRBV4-2; D gene: -; clone size: -; J gene: TRBJ1-1; CDR3 DNA: TGTGCCAGCAGCCAGGCTGCGGTGGGAGCTTTCTTT; CDR3 protein: CASSQAAVGAFF
V gene: TRBV6-5; D gene: TRBD2; clone size: -; J gene: TRBJ2-1; CDR3 DNA: TGTGCCAGCAGTCTCGGACTAGCGGAGTACAATGAGCAGTTCTTC; CDR3 protein: CASSLGLAEYNEQFF
V gene: TRBV27; D gene: TRBD1; clone size: -; J gene: TRBJ1-5; CDR3 DNA: TGTGCCAGCAGCGATAGCACAGGGGGAGGCCAGCCCCAGCATTTT; CDR3 protein: CASSDSTGGGQPQHF
V gene: TRBV7-8; D gene: -; clone size: -; J gene: TRBJ2-3; CDR3 DNA: TGTGCCAGCAGCTCCAAGTTCATCTCGGGAGAACTGACTGGCACAGATACGCAGTATTTT; CDR3 protein: CASSSKFISGELTGTDTQYF
V gene: TRBV27; D gene: TRBD1; clone size: -; J gene: TRBJ1-2; CDR3 DNA: TGTGCCAGCAGTTCCGCCTCAGGGACAGGGGGGCCCATTAACTATGGCTACACCTTC; CDR3 protein: CASSSASGTGGPINYGYTF
V gene: TRBV10-1; D gene: -; clone size: -; J gene: TRBJ1-1; CDR3 DNA: TGCGCCAGGGTTCCGGGACTCCGTCGGCTTATGAACACTGAAGCTTTCTTT; CDR3 protein: CARVPGLRRLMNTEAFF
V gene: TRBV13; D gene: TRBD1; clone size: once; J gene: TRBJ2-7; CDR3 DNA: TGTGCCAGCAGCTCCCCGGGACAGGGTTTCTACGAGCAGTACTTC; CDR3 protein: CASSSPGQGFYEQYF
V gene: TRBV7-2; D gene: -; clone size: once; J gene: TRBJ2-1; CDR3 DNA: TGTGCCAGCAGTCACCCCGGGAGCGTTGGAAATGAGCAGTTCTTC; CDR3 protein: CASSHPGSVGNEQFF
V gene: TRBV28; D gene: TRBD1; clone size: -; J gene: TRBJ2-5; CDR3 DNA: TGTGCCAGCAGTTTGGGGCAGGGGGCGGGGGAGACCCAGTACTTC; CDR3 protein: CASSLGQGAGETQYF
V gene: TRBV10-2; D gene: -; clone size: -; J gene: TRBJ1-5; CDR3 DNA: TGCGCCAGCAGAGACAGAAATCAGCCCCAGCATTTT; CDR3 protein: CASRDRNQPQHF
V gene: TRBV27; D gene: -; clone size: -; J gene: TRBJ2-3; CDR3 DNA: TGTGCCAGCAGTTTATTAGGAGATACGCAGTATTTT; CDR3 protein: CASSLLGDTQYF
V gene: TRBV9; D gene: -; clone size: -; J gene: TRBJ1-5; CDR3 DNA: TGTGCCAGCAGCGAAAGTCTGAGCAATCAGCCCCAGCATTTT; CDR3 protein: CASSESLSNQPQHF
V gene: TRBV28; D gene: -; clone size: -; J gene: TRBJ1-1; CDR3 DNA: TGTGCCAGCAGTTTGAGGGGGAACACTGAAGCTTTCTTT; CDR3 protein: CASSLRGNTEAFF
V gene: TRBV29-1; D gene: TRBD1; clone size: -; J gene: TRBJ1-1; CDR3 DNA: TGCAGCGTCCCCGGGACAGACACTGAAGCTTTCTTT; CDR3 protein: CSVPGTDTEAFF
V gene: TRBV6-5; D gene: -; clone size: -; J gene: TRBJ2-5; CDR3 DNA: TGTGCCAGCAGTGCGACTGTGATACAAGAGACCCAGTACTTC; CDR3 protein: CASSATVIQETQYF
V gene: TRBV11-2; D gene: -; clone size: -; J gene: TRBJ2-7; CDR3 DNA: TGTGCCAGCAGCCCCACGGCGGGGTACGAGCAGTACTTC; CDR3 protein: CASSPTAGYEQYF
V gene: TRBV6-5; D gene: -; clone size: once; J gene: TRBJ2-7; CDR3 DNA: TGTGCCAGCAGCGGGCAGACGTTATACGAGCAGTACTTC; CDR3 protein: CASSGQTLYEQYF
V gene: TRBV4-1; D gene: TRBD1; clone size: -; J gene: TRBJ1-2; CDR3 DNA: TGCGCCAGCAGCCCGGACAGGGCGATCTATGGCTACACCTTC; CDR3 protein: CASSPDRAIYGYTF
V gene: TRBV27; D gene: TRBD2; clone size: -; J gene: TRBJ2-7; CDR3 DNA: TGTGCCAGCAGTTTATCTAGCGGGATTGGGGGCGAGCAGTACTTC; CDR3 protein: CASSLSSGIGGEQYF
V gene: TRBV2; D gene: TRBD2; clone size: few; J gene: TRBJ2-7; CDR3 DNA: TGTGCCAGCAGCGCACTAGCGGAATACGAGCAGTACTTC; CDR3 protein: CASSALAEYEQYF
V gene: TRBV6-5; D gene: -; clone size: -; J gene: TRBJ2-1; CDR3 DNA: TGTGCCAGCAGTTACCGTAGCCGCCTCCCTGAGCAGTTCTTC; CDR3 protein: CASSYRSRLPEQFF
V gene: TRBV30; D gene: TRBD1; clone size: -; J gene: TRBJ2-7; CDR3 DNA: TGTGCCTGGAGTACACTAGTCAGGACAGGGAGTTCCTACGAGCAGTACTTC; CDR3 protein: CAWSTLVRTGSSYEQYF
V gene: TRBV29-1; D gene: -; clone size: -; J gene: TRBJ2-7; CDR3 DNA: TGCAGCGTTGAAGGTGGGGGAGCAACCTACGAGCAGTACTTC; CDR3 protein: CSVEGGGATYEQYF
V gene: TRBV2; D gene: TRBD2; clone size: -; J gene: TRBJ2-1; CDR3 DNA: TGTGCCAGCGGCACGTGGACTAGCGGGGACAACAATGAGCAGTTCTTC; CDR3 protein: CASGTWTSGDNNEQFF
V gene: TRBV28; D gene: -; clone size: -; J gene: TRBJ2-7; CDR3 DNA: TGTGCCAGCAGTTTGGCCGGGCCAGCCGAGCAGTACTTC; CDR3 protein: CASSLAGPAEQYF
V gene: TRBV6-6; D gene: -; clone size: -; J gene: TRBJ1-2; CDR3 DNA: TGTGCCAGTAGGGTAGACCTTAACTATGGCTACACCTTC; CDR3 protein: CASRVDLNYGYTF
V gene: TRBV6-9; D gene: -; clone size: once; J gene: TRBJ2-7; CDR3 DNA: TGTGCCAGCAGTTACGCCAGGGCGATCTCCTACGAGCAGTACTTC; CDR3 protein: CASSYARAISYEQYF
V gene: TRBV6-1; D gene: -; clone size: -; J gene: TRBJ2-2; CDR3 DNA: TGTGCCAGCTTAGGAGGGGACGACACCGGGGAGCTGTTTTTT; CDR3 protein: CASLGGDDTGELFF
V gene: TRBV9; D gene: TRBD2; clone size: -; J gene: TRBJ2-2; CDR3 DNA: TGTGCCAGCAGCGTAGGAGCGGGAGGGCCGGGCGGGGAGCTGTTTTTT; CDR3 protein: CASSVGAGGPGGELFF
V gene: TRBV10-1; D gene: TRBD1; clone size: -; J gene: TRBJ1-2; CDR3 DNA: TGCGCCAGCAGTCCAGGGGGCGGCTATGGCTACACCTTC; CDR3 protein: CASSPGGGYGYTF